Listed here are 7 T cell receptor beta chains from one sample, sequenced in a study of shared clonotypes between healthy human individuals. The assay was immunoSEQ multiplex PCR, and TCRdb's table has in-frame clones only and misses some. The profile shows 1.6 million or so clones, 98% of them singletons. The sample comprised naive CD4+ T cells sorted from blood. Noted subset: CD45RA+ positively selected. The source of these receptors is a man aged 30 to 45 in good health.

The chain uses TRBV28 and TRBJ2-1; possibly TRBD2 for D (5 bases). The CDR3 has 15 residues. V lost 10 bases and J 6 bases, leaving 22 bases between the germline ends. CDR1 is MDHEN, CDR2 SYDVKM, per germline. The CDR3 protein is CAIRGPPGRPNEQFF. The CDR3 DNA follows: TGTGCCATACGCGGGCCCCCGGGCCGTCCCAATGAGCAGTTCTTC.

Here the CDR3 DNA reads TGTGCCAGCTCACCAGGCCGGACAAGTATATCTGGGGCCAACGTCCTGACTTTC. Translating gives CASSPGRTSISGANVLTF. The rearrangement joins TRBV18 to TRBJ2-6, with a tentative D call TRBD1 (5 bases). Trimming took 2 bases from V and 1 from J, leaving 15 bases between them. Germline CDR1 KGHSH, CDR2 LQKENI. This CDR3 has 18 residues.

The J gene is TRBJ2-7, the V gene TRBV21-1; TRBD2 is taken as the D call from the table, unchecked against the DNA. TRBV21-1 is a listed pseudogene. The CDR3 has 15 residues. The CDR3 DNA reads TGTGCCAGCATACCTATCTTGGGAGACACCTACGAGCAGTACTTC. It translates to CASIPILGDTYEQYF.

V and J are TRBV2 and TRBJ1-1, with a tentative D call TRBD1 (5 bases). V was shortened by 1 base and J by 6 bases, with 12 bases between the two germline ends. From germline, CDR1 is SNHLY and CDR2 FYNNEI. CDR3 length equals 14 residues. Here the CDR3 reads CASSEGRDFPEAFF. CDR3 sequence (DNA): TGTGCCAGCAGTGAAGGAAGGGACTTCCCTGAAGCTTTCTTT.

The chain carries TRBV10-3 and TRBJ1-4, with 8 bases lining up with TRBD1. The CDR3 contains 14 residues. The J segment lost 7 bases and the V segment lost 0 bases, leaving 1 base of the junction unmatched. Germline V gene sequence: CDR1 ENHRY, CDR2 SYGVKD. CDR3 DNA sequence: TGTGCCATCAGTGAGTCAACAGGGGGTGAAAAACTGTTTTTT. Residues: CAISESTGGEKLFF.

The chain carries TRBV19 and TRBJ1-1; D gene ambiguous. Trimming took off 7 bases at V and 1 base at J, with 10 bases between the two ends. This CDR3 is 13 amino acids long. The germline CDR1 and CDR2 sequences are LNHDA and SQIVND (reference sequence). The CDR3 nucleotides read TGTGCCAGTATCAACGAACGGAACACTGAAGCTTTCTTT. Translating it yields CASINERNTEAFF.

The rearrangement links TRBV4-1 to TRBJ2-1; TRBD2 aligns across 12 bases. The CDR3 is 16 residues long. Germline loops: CDR1 MGHRA, CDR2 YSYEKL. V trimming: 5 bases; J trimming: 8 bases; junction bases outside the gene matches: 10. This chain's CDR3 is CASSDRLAGAGYEQFF. The DNA of the CDR3 is TGCGCCAGCAGCGACCGACTAGCGGGAGCCGGTTATGAGCAGTTCTTC.